Listed below are T cell receptor beta chains from one sample, sequenced in a study of shared clonotypes between healthy human individuals. Measured with immunoSEQ multiplex PCR; TCRdb has only the in-frame clones, and not every one. The sample contains roughly 380,000 clones, about 96% of which appear only once. The sample taken for sequencing was memory CD8+ T cells sorted from blood. The receptors come from a man aged 30 to 45 in good health. CDR3s include the opening cysteine and the closing phenylalanine or tryptophan. Fields, in order: V gene, D gene, clone size, J gene, CDR3 DNA, CDR3 protein. D genes are given only for firm matches. Clone size appears in some rows only: once, few, many, or a class for an expanded clone.

TRBV5-1	.	once	TRBJ2-2	TGCGCCAGCAGCAACACCGGGGAGCTGTTTTTT	CASSNTGELFF
TRBV6-6	.	.	TRBJ2-2	TGTGCCAGCAGATGGGACTCGTACACCGGGGAGCTGTTTTTT	CASRWDSYTGELFF
TRBV2	TRBD1	.	TRBJ1-6	TGTGCCAGCAGTGATACCAGGGGGATATCACCCCTCCACTTT	CASSDTRGISPLHF
TRBV6-1	.	.	TRBJ2-5	TGTGCCAGCAGTGAACGTCAGGGGGAGACCCAGTACTTC	CASSERQGETQYF
TRBV11-2	.	.	TRBJ2-7	TGTGCCAGCAGCTTAGCCAGGACGGCCTCCTACGAGCAGTACTTC	CASSLARTASYEQYF
TRBV28	TRBD2	.	TRBJ2-7	TGTGCCAGCAGACTAGCGGAGTTGTACGAGCAGTACTTC	CASRLAELYEQYF
TRBV5-1	TRBD2	.	TRBJ2-3	TGCGCCAGCAGCTTGACCCTGACTAGCTGGGAAGAGACAGATACGCAGTATTTT	CASSLTLTSWEETDTQYF
TRBV11-2	TRBD2	once	TRBJ2-7	TGTGCCAGCAGCTTACCAACTAGCGGGAGATCCCACGAGCAGTACTTC	CASSLPTSGRSHEQYF
TRBV5-6	.	.	TRBJ1-2	TGTGCCAGCAGCTTGAGGGGTGGCTACACCTTC	CASSLRGGYTF
TRBV5-5	TRBD2	once	TRBJ2-5	TGTGCCAGCAGCTTTCATGGCGGGAGCGGCGAGACCCAGTACTTC	CASSFHGGSGETQYF
TRBV28	TRBD1	.	TRBJ2-7	TGTGCCAGCCAGGGGCAGGGGGCTAGGGAGCAGTACTTC	CASQGQGAREQYF
TRBV4-2	TRBD1	.	TRBJ2-7	TGTGCCAGCAGGGGGACAGGGGTGGGAGCCTACGAGCAGTACTTC	CASRGTGVGAYEQYF
TRBV7-8	TRBD1	.	TRBJ2-5	TGTGCCAGCAGCCCCCCCGGCAGGGGGCAAGAGACCCAGTACTTC	CASSPPGRGQETQYF
TRBV7-2	.	.	TRBJ2-1	TGTGCCAGCAGCACAGAGACTAGAAGGCAGTTCTTC	CASSTETRRQFF
TRBV25-1	TRBD2	.	TRBJ2-5	TGTGCCAGCAGTGGCTCGACTAGCGGGAGGATCCAGTACTTC	CASSGSTSGRIQYF
TRBV5-1	.	.	TRBJ2-6	TGCGCCAGCAGCTCACGGACTGGCTCTGGGGCCAACGTCCTGACTTTC	CASSSRTGSGANVLTF
TRBV28	.	.	TRBJ1-2	TGTGCCAGCAGTTTTAGGTGGGGGTCAGGCTACACCTTC	CASSFRWGSGYTF
TRBV6-1	.	.	TRBJ2-7	TGTGCCAGCAGTTCAAGGACAGCGATATACGAGCAGTACTTC	CASSSRTAIYEQYF
TRBV19	TRBD2	.	TRBJ2-3	TGTGCCAGTAGTTTCCCAGCGGGAGGGCCCACAGATACGCAGTATTTT	CASSFPAGGPTDTQYF
TRBV7-9	.	.	TRBJ2-7	TGTGCCAGCACCTACCAGGGGCGCAGGTACGAGCAGTACTTC	CASTYQGRRYEQYF
TRBV5-5	.	.	TRBJ2-7	TGTGCCAGCAGCTCGACTCCGGGACGCTACGAGCAGTACTTC	CASSSTPGRYEQYF
TRBV27	TRBD1	once	TRBJ1-5	TGTGCCAGCAGTTTAGGGGACAGTACCCAGCCCCAGCATTTT	CASSLGDSTQPQHF
TRBV12-1	.	.	TRBJ2-1	TGTGCCAGCAGCTTTCCCCCTAGGGACGGTGAGCAGTTCTTC	CASSFPPRDGEQFF
TRBV28	TRBD1	.	TRBJ1-3	TGTGCCAGCAGTTTATCAGGGGGCGGAAACACCATATATTTT	CASSLSGGGNTIYF
TRBV5-6	.	.	TRBJ1-2	TGTGCCAGCAGCTCCCGTCAGCTGTTTGGGTATGGCTACACCTTC	CASSSRQLFGYGYTF
TRBV4-2	.	.	TRBJ2-1	TGTGCCAGCAGCCAAGTTGTACGGGGGCCAACCTACAATGAGCAGTTCTTC	CASSQVVRGPTYNEQFF
TRBV28	.	.	TRBJ1-4	TGTGCCAGCAGTTTATACCGACAGGTTCCAACTAATGAAAAACTGTTTTTT	CASSLYRQVPTNEKLFF
TRBV5-1	TRBD2	.	TRBJ2-7	TGCGCCAGCAGCTTGGTAGCGGGAAGCTCCTACGAGCAGTACTTC	CASSLVAGSSYEQYF
TRBV27	.	once	TRBJ2-5	TGTGCCAGCAGTTTTTCAGGCAGTGAAGAGACCCAGTACTTC	CASSFSGSEETQYF
TRBV2	.	.	TRBJ2-7	TGTGCCAGCGCACAGTCCTACGAGCAGTACTTC	CASAQSYEQYF
TRBV5-1	.	.	TRBJ2-7	TGCGCCAGCAGCTTCATAGGACGGGGTTACGAGCAGTACTTC	CASSFIGRGYEQYF
TRBV4-1	.	.	TRBJ2-4	TGCGCCAGCAGCCCAGACCCCACGTTTTTAGCCAAAAACATTCAGTACTTC	CASSPDPTFLAKNIQYF
TRBV5-6	.	.	TRBJ2-1	TGTGCCAGCAGCTTGGGCAGGGTCTCCTACAATGAGCAGTTCTTC	CASSLGRVSYNEQFF
TRBV6-1	.	.	TRBJ2-1	TGTGCCAGCAGTGAAACGGTACCAGGGCCCTACAATGAGCAGTTCTTC	CASSETVPGPYNEQFF
TRBV10-2	.	.	TRBJ2-2	TGCGCCAGCACGGGACTTCCTAACACCGGGGAGCTGTTTTTT	CASTGLPNTGELFF
TRBV11-2	.	.	TRBJ2-7	TGTGCCAGCCGCTTCGTGGGCAGGCCCTCGGAGCAGTACTTC	CASRFVGRPSEQYF
TRBV14	.	.	TRBJ2-2	TGTGCCAGCAGCCGCATGGGGGGCGGGGAGCTGTTTTTT	CASSRMGGGELFF
TRBV28	.	.	TRBJ2-5	TGTGCCAGCACCTTAGCGGTACAAGAGACCCAGTACTTC	CASTLAVQETQYF
TRBV7-2	.	.	TRBJ2-5	TGTGCCAGCAGCTTAGGAGGGGGGATAAGGGAAGAGACCCAGTACTTC	CASSLGGGIREETQYF
TRBV28	.	.	TRBJ2-5	TGTGCCAGCAGTGCGGGGACCGAAGAGACCCAGTACTTC	CASSAGTEETQYF
TRBV19	TRBD2	.	TRBJ2-4	TGTGCCAGTAGTATAGCCGTAGCGGGCCTAGCCAAAAACATTCAGTACTTC	CASSIAVAGLAKNIQYF
TRBV11-3	.	.	TRBJ1-1	TGTGCCAGCAGCTTAGGTGCAGGCAACACTGAAGCTTTCTTT	CASSLGAGNTEAFF
TRBV2	.	.	TRBJ1-1	TGTGCCAGCAGCCTCACAGGGAACACTGAAGCTTTCTTT	CASSLTGNTEAFF
TRBV25-1	.	.	TRBJ2-5	TGTGCCAGCAGTGCAAAAGAGACCCAGTACTTC	CASSAKETQYF
TRBV4-1	.	.	TRBJ2-1	TGCGCCAGCAGCCAAGATGAGTTGCCCTACAATGAGCAGTTCTTC	CASSQDELPYNEQFF